The T cell receptor (beta chain) under discussion was sequenced for a study of OX40 agonist ivuxolimab in advanced cancers. General observations from the study: Within 6 weeks, CD4+ and CD8+ blood T cells expanded clonally at 0.1 to 3.0 mg/kg.

People who had autoimmune disease history or systemic immunosuppression were excluded. Germline CDR1 and CDR2: SGHRS and YFSETQ. Losses at the gene ends were 3 bases for V and 4 bases for J; bases not matched to a gene: 10. The CDR3 runs to 18 residues. Points on this clone: Its specificity is unknown.

TCRdb's copy holds only in-frame clones and misses some; the assay was immunoSEQ multiplex PCR. The sample has approximately 44,000 clones; 70% to 85% are singletons. This receptor was identified in an adult with an advanced solid tumor such as melanoma, head and neck, liver or kidney cancer. Sequenced here: CD4+ or CD8+ T cells sorted from blood, sampled in a trial of the OX40 agonist ivuxolimab. The V gene is TRBV5-1, the J gene TRBJ2-1, with 13 bases lining up with TRBD2. In DNA, the CDR3 is TGCGCCAGCAGCTCCGAGACTAGCGGGGGGCTCCCTTACAATGAGCAGTTCTTC. It is translated as CASSSETSGGLPYNEQFF.